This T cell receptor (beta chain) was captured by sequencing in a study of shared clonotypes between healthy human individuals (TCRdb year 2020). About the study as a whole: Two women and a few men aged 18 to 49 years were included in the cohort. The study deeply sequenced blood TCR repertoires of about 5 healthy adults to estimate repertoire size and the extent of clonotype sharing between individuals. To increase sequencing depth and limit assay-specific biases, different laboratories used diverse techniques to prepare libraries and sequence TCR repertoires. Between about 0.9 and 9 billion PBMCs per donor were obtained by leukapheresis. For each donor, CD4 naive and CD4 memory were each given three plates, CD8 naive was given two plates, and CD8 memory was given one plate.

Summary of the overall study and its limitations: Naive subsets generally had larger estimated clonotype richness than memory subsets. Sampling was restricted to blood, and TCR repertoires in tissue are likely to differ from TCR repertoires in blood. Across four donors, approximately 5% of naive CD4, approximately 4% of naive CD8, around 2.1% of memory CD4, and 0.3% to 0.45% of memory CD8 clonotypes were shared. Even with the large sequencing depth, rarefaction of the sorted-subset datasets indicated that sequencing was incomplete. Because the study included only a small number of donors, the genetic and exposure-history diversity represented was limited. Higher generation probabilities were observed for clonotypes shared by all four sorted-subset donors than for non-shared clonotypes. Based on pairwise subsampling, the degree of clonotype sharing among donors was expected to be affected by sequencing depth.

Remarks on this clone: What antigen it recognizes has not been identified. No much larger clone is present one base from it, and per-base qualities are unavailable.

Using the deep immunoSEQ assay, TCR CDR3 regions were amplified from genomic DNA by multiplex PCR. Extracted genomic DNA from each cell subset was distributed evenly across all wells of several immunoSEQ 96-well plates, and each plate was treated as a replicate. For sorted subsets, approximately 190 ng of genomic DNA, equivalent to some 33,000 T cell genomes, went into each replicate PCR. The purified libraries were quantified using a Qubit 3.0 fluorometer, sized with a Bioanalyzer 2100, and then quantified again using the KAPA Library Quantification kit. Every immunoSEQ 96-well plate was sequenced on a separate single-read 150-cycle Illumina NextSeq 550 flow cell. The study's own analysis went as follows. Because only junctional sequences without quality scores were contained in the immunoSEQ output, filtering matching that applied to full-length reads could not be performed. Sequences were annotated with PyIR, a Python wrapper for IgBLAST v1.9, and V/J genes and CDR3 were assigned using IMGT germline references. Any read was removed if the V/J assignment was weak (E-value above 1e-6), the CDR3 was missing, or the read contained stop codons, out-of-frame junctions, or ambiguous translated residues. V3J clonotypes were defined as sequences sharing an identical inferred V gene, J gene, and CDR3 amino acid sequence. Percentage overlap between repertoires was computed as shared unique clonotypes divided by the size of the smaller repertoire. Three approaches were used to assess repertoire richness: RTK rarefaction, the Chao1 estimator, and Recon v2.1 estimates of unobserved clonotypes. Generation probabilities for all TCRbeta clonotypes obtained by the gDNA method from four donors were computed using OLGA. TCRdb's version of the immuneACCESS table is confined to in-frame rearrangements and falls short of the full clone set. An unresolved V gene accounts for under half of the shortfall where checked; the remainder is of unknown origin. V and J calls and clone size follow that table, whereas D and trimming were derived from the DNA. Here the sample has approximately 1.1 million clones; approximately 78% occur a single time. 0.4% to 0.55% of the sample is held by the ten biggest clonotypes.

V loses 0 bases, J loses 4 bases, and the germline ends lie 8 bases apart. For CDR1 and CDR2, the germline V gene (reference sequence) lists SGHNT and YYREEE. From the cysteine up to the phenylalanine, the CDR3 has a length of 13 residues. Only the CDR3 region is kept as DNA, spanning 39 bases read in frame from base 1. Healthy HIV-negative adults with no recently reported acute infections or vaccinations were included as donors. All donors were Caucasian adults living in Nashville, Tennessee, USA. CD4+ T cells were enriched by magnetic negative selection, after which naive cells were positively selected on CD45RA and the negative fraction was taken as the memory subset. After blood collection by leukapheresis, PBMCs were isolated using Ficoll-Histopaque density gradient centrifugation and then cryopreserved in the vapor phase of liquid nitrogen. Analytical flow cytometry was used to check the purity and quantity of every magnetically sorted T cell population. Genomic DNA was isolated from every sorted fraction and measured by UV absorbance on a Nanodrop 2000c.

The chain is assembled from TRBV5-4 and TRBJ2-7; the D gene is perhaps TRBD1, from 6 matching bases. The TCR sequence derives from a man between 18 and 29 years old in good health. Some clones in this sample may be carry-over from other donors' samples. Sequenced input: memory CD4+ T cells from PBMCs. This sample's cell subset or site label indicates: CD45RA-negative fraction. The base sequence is TGTGCCAGCAGCTTGGGACAGGAATACGAGCAGTACTTC. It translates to CASSLGQEYEQYF.